These 24 T cell receptor beta chains came from one sample sequenced in a study of T cell changes during pregnancy in multiple sclerosis. Assay used: immunoSEQ multiplex PCR; TCRdb lists only in-frame clones, some missing. The sample holds some 77,000 clones, about 93% seen once. Material: peripheral blood, obtained after pregnancy. The source of these receptors is a female donor in good health, enrolled as a control in a pregnancy study.

The V gene is TRBV5-4, the J gene TRBJ2-3, with a tentative D call TRBD2 (7 bases). V was trimmed by 4 bases and J by 7 bases, leaving 16 bases between them. Germline lookup yields CDR1 SGHNT and CDR2 YYREEE (reference sequence). This CDR3 comprises 14 residues. This CDR3 reads CASSEGGRGNTQYF. The CDR3, as DNA: TGTGCCAGCAGCGAGGGGGGGCGGGGAAATACGCAGTATTTT.

This clone has just one count. The V call is TRBV30, the J call TRBJ2-1; no reliable D call. Deletions cut 2 bases from V and 4 bases from J, with 12 bases between. Germline assignment: CDR1 GTSNPN and CDR2 SVGIG (reference sequence). The CDR3 is 14 residues long. CDR3 sequence: CAWSRPGRYNEQFF. The CDR3 DNA reads as TGTGCCTGGAGTAGGCCGGGTAGATACAATGAGCAGTTCTTC. Together with reference TRBV30 and TRBJ2-1, the CDR3 gives the full variable domain: SQTIHQWPATLVQPVGSPLSLECTVEGTSNPNLYWYRQAAGRGLQLLFYSVGIGQISSEVPQNLSASRPQDRQFILSSKKLLLSDSGFYLCAWSRPGRYNEQFFGPGTRLTVL.

The rearrangement uses TRBV27 and TRBJ2-3; 11 bases are shared with TRBD1. This CDR3 region has 15 residues. CDR1 and CDR2 from the germline V gene are MNHEY and SMNVEV (reference sequence). V lost 6 bases and J lost 5; bases outside the gene matches: 7. The CDR3 reads CASRPGTGGIDTQYF. CDR3 DNA sequence: TGTGCCAGCAGGCCCGGGACAGGGGGAATAGATACGCAGTATTTT.

This chain connects TRBV7-9 to TRBJ1-5, with 7 bases lining up with TRBD1. Germline V gene lookup returns CDR1 SEHNR and CDR2 FQNEAQ (reference sequence). J was trimmed by 5 bases and V by 3 bases; bases with no gene match: 4. The CDR3 has 14 residues. The CDR3 region is CASSLTGQDQPQHF. The DNA of the CDR3 is TGTGCCAGCAGCTTGACAGGGCAGGATCAGCCCCAGCATTTT.

This clone was counted a single time. The rearrangement links TRBV11-2 to TRBJ2-1; a possible D gene is TRBD2 (5 bases). The V end was cut by 2 bases, the J end by 6 bases, with 17 bases between. CDR1 and CDR2 from the germline V gene are SGHAT and FQNNGV. This CDR3 has 16 amino acids. CDR3 coding DNA: TGTGCCAGCAGCTTACCTGAAGGCGGCCGGGGCAATGAGCAGTTCTTC. It codes for CASSLPEGGRGNEQFF.

The chain joins TRBV5-1 to TRBJ2-1; 9 bases line up with TRBD2. Germline V gives CDR1 SGHRS, CDR2 YFSETQ. This CDR3 is built from 14 residues. Trimming cost V 4 bases and J 3 bases; bases outside gene matches: 2. CDR3 sequence reads: CASSRGGDYNEQFF. The CDR3 coding sequence is TGCGCCAGCAGCCGCGGGGGGGACTACAATGAGCAGTTCTTC.

The V call is TRBV9, the J call TRBJ2-3; maybe TRBD2 (6 bases). Between the trimmed V and J ends, which lost 0 bases and 0 bases, there was a span of 11 bases. CDR1 and CDR2 from the germline V gene are SGDLS and YYNGEE. The CDR3 contains 16 residues. CDR3 region: CASSVAGEMSTDTQYF. DNA of the CDR3: TGTGCCAGCAGCGTAGCGGGGGAGATGAGCACAGATACGCAGTATTTT. The full variable domain, its missing parts supplied by reference TRBV9 and TRBJ2-3, is DSGVTQTPKHLITATGQRVTLRCSPRSGDLSVYWYQQSLDQGLQFLIQYYNGEERAKGNILERFSAQQFPDLHSELNLSSLELGDSALYFCASSVAGEMSTDTQYFGPGTRLTVL.

This clone has only one observation. The chain combines TRBV7-6 with TRBJ2-5; maybe TRBD2 (7 bases). V dropped 5 bases and J dropped 0 bases, with 13 bases sitting between them. This CDR3 is 15 amino acids long. The germline V gene encodes CDR1 SGHVS and CDR2 FNYEAQ. CDR3 bases: TGTGCCAGCAGCCGTAGGGGGGGGTACCAAGAGACCCAGTACTTC. It is translated as CASSRRGGYQETQYF.

V and J are TRBV4-3 and TRBJ1-1; no clear D. From germline, CDR1 is LGHNA and CDR2 YSLEER. The length of the CDR3 is 14 residues. Between the trimmed V and J ends, which lost 8 bases and 1 base, there was a span of 14 bases. CDR3 nucleotide sequence: TGCGCCAGCCACAACCGCTCCGCGAACACTGAAGCTTTCTTT. It is translated as CASHNRSANTEAFF.

CDR3 protein: CASLLTQATSNTGELFF. The CDR3 DNA follows: TGCGCCAGCCTATTGACCCAGGCAACTTCGAACACCGGGGAGCTGTTTTTT. The J gene is TRBJ2-2, the V gene TRBV5-1; D gene ambiguous. Germline-derived CDR1 and CDR2 are SGHRS and YFSETQ. The CDR3 sequence is 17 residues long. V lost 7 bases and J 0 bases, leaving 19 bases between the germline ends. Drawing the rest from reference TRBV5-1 and TRBJ2-2, the complete variable domain is KAGVTQTPRYLIKTRGQQVTLSCSPISGHRSVSWYQQTPGQGLQFLFEYFSETQRNKGNFPGRFSGRQFSNSRSEMNVSTLELGDSALYLCASLLTQATSNTGELFFGEGSRLTVL.

Concerning this clone itself: An end of the junction differs from the germline gene, which may be a read error. DNA for the CDR3: TGTGCCAGCAGCTTAGGGGCGGGAGGGGCTCACCCATTGCTGGTCTTC. Its protein product is CASSLGAGGAHPLLVF. The chain carries TRBV11-3 and TRBJ2-1, with 9 positions matching TRBD2. This CDR3 region has 16 residues. In germline, CDR1 is SGHNT, CDR2 YENEEA.

The gene calls are TRBV19 and TRBJ2-1, with D possibly being TRBD1 (5 bases). From germline, CDR1 is LNHDA and CDR2 SQIVND (reference sequence). The CDR3 is made up of 13 amino acids. V was trimmed by 6 bases and J by 2 bases, leaving 8 bases between them. CDR3 in amino acids: CASSQDTYNEQFF. The CDR3, as DNA: TGTGCCAGTAGCCAGGACACCTACAATGAGCAGTTCTTC.

This rearrangement joins TRBV5-1 to TRBJ2-1; TRBD2 aligns across 7 bases. The V gene end was trimmed by 4 bases and the J gene end by 10 bases; junction bases not matched to a gene: 11. This CDR3 has 14 residues. Germline loops: CDR1 SGHRS, CDR2 YFSETQ. The DNA of the CDR3 is TGCGCCAGCAGCGAAAGACTAGCCGCGGTGGAGCAGTTCTTC. Residues: CASSERLAAVEQFF.

The chain joins TRBV5-1 to TRBJ2-1, with TRBD2 matching 8 bases. This CDR3 has 15 residues. The germline V gene encodes CDR1 SGHRS and CDR2 YFSETQ. The J segment lost 5 bases and the V segment lost 5 bases, leaving 9 bases of the junction unmatched. CDR3 amino acids: CASRQWSGGHNEQFF. In DNA form, the CDR3 reads TGCGCCAGCAGACAATGGAGCGGGGGCCACAATGAGCAGTTCTTC.

J is TRBJ2-1 and V is TRBV27; D is unresolved. Trimming pared 0 bases from V and 12 bases from J, leaving 9 bases between. In germline, CDR1 is MNHEY, CDR2 SMNVEV (reference sequence). The CDR3 sequence is 12 residues long. Here the CDR3 DNA reads TGTGCCAGCAGTTTATCCATGGGCGCGCAGTTCTTC. Translating gives CASSLSMGAQFF.

In its sample, this clone was seen once. This sequence joins TRBV7-9 and TRBJ2-1; 9 bases fit TRBD2. Germline trimming cut 0 bases from V and 5 bases from J; bases unmatched to any gene: 2. The germline CDR1 and CDR2 sequences are SEHNR and FQNEAQ (reference sequence). The CDR3 is 15 residues long. The CDR3 DNA reads TGTGCCAGCAGCTTAGCGAGACTAGCGGACAATGAGCAGTTCTTC. It is translated as CASSLARLADNEQFF.

The chain uses TRBV5-4 and TRBJ2-1; 11 bases match TRBD2. Germline assignment: CDR1 SGHNT and CDR2 YYREEE (reference sequence). Trimming took 4 bases from V and 7 from J; bases not matched to a gene: 13. CDR3 length: 17 amino acids. The CDR3 loop is CASSPTSGTSGRNEQFF. Written as DNA, the CDR3 is TGTGCCAGCAGCCCCACGTCCGGGACTAGCGGAAGAAATGAGCAGTTCTTC.

The chain is built from TRBV9 and TRBJ2-3; TRBD2 agrees at 7 bases. The CDR3 covers 15 residues. The ends lost 0 bases at V and 2 bases at J; junction bases unmatched: 3. Germline V gene lookup returns CDR1 SGDLS and CDR2 YYNGEE. In DNA, the CDR3 is TGTGCCAGCAGCGTAGCAGCGGGAACCACAGATACGCAGTATTTT. It is translated as CASSVAAGTTDTQYF. The whole variable domain, remainder taken from reference TRBV9 and TRBJ2-3, is DSGVTQTPKHLITATGQRVTLRCSPRSGDLSVYWYQQSLDQGLQFLIQYYNGEERAKGNILERFSAQQFPDLHSELNLSSLELGDSALYFCASSVAAGTTDTQYFGPGTRLTVL.

This clone was seen only once. CDR3 in amino acids: CASSLRGITEAFF. The CDR3 DNA reads as TGTGCCAGCAGCTTGAGGGGAATCACTGAAGCTTTCTTT. The rearrangement links TRBV5-8 to TRBJ1-1, with a possible D match to TRBD1 (5 bases). V was clipped by 1 base and J by 4 bases, with 8 bases between them. The CDR3 sequence is 13 residues long. Germline CDR1 is SGHTS and CDR2 is YDEGEE.

The V gene is TRBV18, the J gene TRBJ1-1, with TRBD1 as a possible D gene (6 bases). V lost 3 bases to trimming and J lost 1 base, with 9 bases between them. Germline V CDR1 and CDR2: KGHSH, LQKENI. The CDR3 is 14 amino acids. The DNA for the CDR3 is TGTGCCAGCTCACCCCTGACAGGGAACACTGAAGCTTTCTTT. The encoded protein is CASSPLTGNTEAFF.

The DNA for the CDR3 is TGTGCCAGCAGCTTATCCCTGACAGGAGCTAACTATGGCTACACCTTC. Translated, it gives CASSLSLTGANYGYTF. The chain joins TRBV7-8 to TRBJ1-2; D may be TRBD1 (6 bases). Trimming removed 2 bases from V and 0 bases from J, with 13 bases in between. The germline gives CDR1 SGHVS, CDR2 FQNEAQ. The CDR3 extends over 16 amino acids.

The chain combines TRBV18 with TRBJ2-1; TRBD2 matches 11 bases. The V gene's germline CDR1 is KGHSH and CDR2 LQKENI. V was pared by 6 bases and J by 3 bases, with 1 base of the junction left unmatched. CDR3 length: 14 amino acids. The CDR3 DNA reads TGTGCCAGCTCGGGGACTAGCGGCTACAATGAGCAGTTCTTC. This translates into CASSGTSGYNEQFF. The variable domain in full, with the rest retrieved from reference TRBV18 and TRBJ2-1, is NAGVMQNPRHLVRRRGQEARLRCSPMKGHSHVYWYRQLPEEGLKFMVYLQKENIIDESGMPKERFSAEFPKEGPSILRIQQVVRGDSAAYFCASSGTSGYNEQFFGPGTRLTVL.

This clone appeared a single time. The rearrangement links TRBV5-4 to TRBJ1-2; 7 positions match TRBD1. The CDR3 sequence is 14 residues long. The V gene's germline CDR1 is SGHNT and CDR2 YYREEE (reference sequence). V shed 2 bases and J 1 base; nucleotides not matched to a gene: 2. The CDR3 is CASSFGTDNYGYTF. CDR3 nucleotide sequence: TGTGCCAGCAGCTTCGGGACAGATAACTATGGCTACACCTTC.

V usage is TRBV29-1 and J usage is TRBJ1-4; D possibly corresponds to TRBD1 (6 bases). CDR3 length equals 14 residues. V lost 6 bases and J lost 4, with 15 bases in between. CDR1 is SQVTM and CDR2 is ANQGSEA in the germline V gene. The DNA of the CDR3 is TGCAGCGTCCGGGGGGCAGGGCGTAATGAAAAACTGTTTTTT. Amino acid sequence: CSVRGAGRNEKLFF.